One TCR beta chain is described in this entry. These data are taken from a study of OX40 agonist ivuxolimab in advanced cancers. Deletions cut 0 bases from V and 0 bases from J, with 6 bases between. The CDR3 contains 15 residues. Germline-derived CDR1 and CDR2 are SGHTA and FQGNSA. TCRdb's copy holds only in-frame clones and misses some; the assay was immunoSEQ multiplex PCR. The sample yields approximately 86,000 clones, roughly 92% seen once. The chain links TRBV7-2 to TRBJ1-3; a possible D gene is TRBD1 (5 bases). The clonotype originates from an adult with an advanced solid tumor such as melanoma, head and neck, liver or kidney cancer. This specimen was CD4+ or CD8+ T cells sorted from blood, taken in a trial of the OX40 agonist ivuxolimab. CDR3 in amino acids: CASSLAQGSGNTIYF. DNA for the CDR3: TGTGCCAGCAGCTTAGCTCAGGGCTCTGGAAACACCATATATTTT.